This T cell receptor beta chain was recorded in a study of immune evolution from preneoplasia to lung adenocarcinoma. Findings of the study overall: From normal lung to invasive adenocarcinoma, top clone frequencies appeared to decrease.

TCRdb keeps only in-frame clones here, not all; method: immunoSEQ multiplex PCR. The sample includes 5,000 to 7,000 clones, around 86% of them seen just once. Nucleic acids came from premalignant or tumor cells enriched by macro-dissection. As for this clone: Its antigen is as yet unknown.

The CDR3 has 13 amino acids. The germline V gene has CDR1 SGHDT and CDR2 YYEEEE. V lost 0 bases and J lost 4, with 5 bases in between. Material for sequencing was FFPE invasive lung adenocarcinoma tissue. This receptor was obtained from a person aged 50-69 years with lung adenocarcinoma. J is TRBJ1-5 and V is TRBV5-6; no definite D call. The CDR3 region has the DNA TGTGCCAGCAGCTTGGGCAGAAATCAGCCCCAGCATTTT. It specifies CASSLGRNQPQHF.